One and the same sample provided the 26 T cell receptor beta chains below, sequenced in a study of CD8+CD57+ T cells in acquired aplastic anemia. Profiling of TCR beta VDJ combinations and CDR3 sequences used genomic DNA as template. TCRdb reanalysed the reads using MiXCR and keeps one entry per CDR3 protein. This table has 310,000 or so distinct CDR3 sequences, 45% to 65% appearing once. Patients picked for sequencing had shown CD8+CD57+ cell expansion detected by flow cytometry. The sequenced sample was sorted CD4+, CD8+, or CD8+CD57+ T cells (not recorded which) from PBMCs. All receptors come from a human donor with aplastic anemia.

The rearrangement uses TRBV7-9 and TRBJ2-1; D not certain. This CDR3 comprises 11 residues. The V end was cut by 1 base, the J end by 15 bases, with 10 bases between. From germline, CDR1 is SEHNR and CDR2 FQNEAQ (reference sequence). CDR3 in amino acids: CASSLEGGRFF. The CDR3 DNA sequence: TGTGCCAGCAGCTTAGAGGGCGGTCGGTTCTTC.

Remarks on this clonotype: Here the CDR3 omits its conserved ending phenylalanine or tryptophan, so a read error is the likely source. The DNA is left out, because the CDR3 cannot be placed on it with certainty; the CDR3 is given as TCRdb lists it. The rearrangement joins TRBV11-2 to TRBJ2-7; the table names TRBD2, a call not compared with the DNA. Termini included, the CDR3 measures 11 amino acids. Germline CDR1 reads SGHAT; CDR2 reads FQNNGV. The CDR3 region is CASSFNPGLAG.

Remarks on this clonotype: One base away lies a much larger clone, so this may be a sequencing read error. The V gene is TRBV20-1, the J gene TRBJ1-2, with D unclear. Germline V CDR1 and CDR2: DFQATT, SNEGSKA (reference sequence). The CDR3 has 12 amino acids. Trimming shortened V by 4 bases and J by 10 bases, and 16 bases separated the two germline ends. The CDR3 sequence: CSATGGQIDYTF. The CDR3, as DNA: TGCAGTGCTACAGGCGGCCAGATCGACTACACCTTC.

This clonotype has a single count. The gene calls are TRBV20-1 and TRBJ1-5, with a weak D call TRBD1 (5 bases). The length of the CDR3 is 16 residues. Deletions cut 0 bases from V and 3 bases from J, with 15 bases between. CDR1 and CDR2 (germline): DFQATT, SNEGSKA (reference sequence). DNA of the CDR3: TGCAGTGCTAGAGATGGGGGGAAGGGCCTCAATCAGCCCCAGCATTTT. It encodes CSARDGGKGLNQPQHF.

The rearrangement links TRBV7-8 to TRBJ2-1; the D gene is possibly TRBD2 (6 bases). This CDR3 is built from 15 residues. Trimming removed 8 bases from V and 3 bases from J, with 17 bases in between. Germline CDR1 SGHVS, CDR2 FQNEAQ. CDR3 sequence (DNA): TGTGCCAGCTGTGAACAGGAGGGCCGCTACAATGAGCAGTTCTTC. Protein sequence: CASCEQEGRYNEQFF.

This clonotype was found once. The rearrangement uses TRBV5-4 and TRBJ1-1, with TRBD1 matching over 9 bases. The trim removed 3 bases at V and 5 bases at J, leaving 8 bases unmatched. The CDR3 contains 15 residues. Per the germline V gene, CDR1 is SGHNT and CDR2 is YYREEE (reference sequence). CDR3 protein: CASSSPGQGRTEAFF. The CDR3 DNA reads TGTGCCAGCAGCTCGCCGGGACAGGGTCGTACTGAAGCTTTCTTT.

This chain connects TRBV20-1 to TRBJ2-3; D not resolved. Germline CDR1 reads DFQATT; CDR2 reads SNEGSKA (reference sequence). The CDR3 is 13 residues long. V was trimmed by 0 bases and J by 2 bases, leaving 6 bases between them. The DNA of the CDR3 is TGCAGTGCTAGAGATGGACCCACAGATACGCAGTATTTT. It yields the protein CSARDGPTDTQYF.

This clonotype was observed a few times. The genes are TRBV10-3 and TRBJ2-7; no clear D. The CDR3 consists of 11 residues. Germline CDR1 and CDR2: ENHRY and SYGVKD. V lost 8 bases and J lost 4, with 9 bases in between. CDR3 region: CAIAGRYEQYF. The CDR3 region has the DNA TGTGCCATCGCCGGACGATACGAGCAGTACTTC.

This clonotype was found a few times. The chain combines TRBV7-6 with TRBJ2-5; 9 bases align to TRBD1. CDR3 length: 18 residues. In germline, CDR1 is SGHVS, CDR2 FNYEAQ. V lost 5 bases to trimming and J lost 0 bases; unmatched junction nucleotides: 13. The CDR3 region has the DNA TGTGCCAGCAGCCCCGGGACAGGGTGGACCACGTACCAAGAGACCCAGTACTTC. This sequence encodes CASSPGTGWTTYQETQYF.

The chain carries TRBV20-1 and TRBJ2-1; the D is unclear. Per the germline V gene, CDR1 is DFQATT and CDR2 is SNEGSKA (reference sequence). This CDR3 contains 11 residues. V was pared by 4 bases and J by 16 bases, with 17 bases between. CDR3 amino acids: CSANTPGASFF. Written as DNA, the CDR3 is TGCAGTGCTAATACACCCGGCGCTTCATTCTTC.

This clonotype occurred many times. This chain links TRBV6-5 with TRBJ1-2, with D unresolved. This CDR3 comprises 15 residues. Trimming took off 2 bases at V and 0 bases at J, with 10 bases between the two ends. Germline V gene data show CDR1 as MNHEY and CDR2 as SVGAGI. CDR3 region: CASSYGGYPNYGYTF. The CDR3 region has the DNA TGTGCCAGCAGTTACGGCGGGTATCCTAACTATGGCTACACCTTC.

This chain joins TRBV10-1 and TRBJ2-7; 9 bases map to TRBD2. CDR1 is WNHNN, CDR2 SYGVQD, per germline (reference sequence). Trimming at V came to 6 bases and at J to 5 bases, leaving 17 bases not matched to a gene. This CDR3 has 17 amino acids. DNA of the CDR3: TGCGCCAGCAGCCAAAATTTTAGACTAGCGGAGGACCACGAGCAGTACTTC. Protein product: CASSQNFRLAEDHEQYF.

This clonotype was counted many times. The rearrangement joins TRBV20-1 to TRBJ2-5; 8 bases are a match to TRBD2. The CDR3 consists of 14 residues. Germline V lookup: CDR1 DFQATT, CDR2 SNEGSKA (reference sequence). V shed 5 bases and J 5 bases; nucleotides not matched to a gene: 10. CDR3 sequence (DNA): TGCAGTGCTCCAACTCGGGGGGGCCTTGAGACCCAGTACTTC. Translating gives CSAPTRGGLETQYF.

This clonotype was seen only a few times. The J gene is TRBJ2-1, the V gene TRBV7-9; D possibly uses TRBD1 or TRBD2 (5 bases each). Trimming cost V 10 bases and J 0 bases, with 16 bases left between them. Germline V gives CDR1 SEHNR, CDR2 FQNEAQ (reference sequence). The CDR3 has 15 residues. CDR3 sequence: CATDRDGNSYNEQFF. The CDR3, as DNA: TGTGCCACCGACCGGGACGGCAACTCCTACAATGAGCAGTTCTTC.

The chain is built from TRBV30 and TRBJ1-2; 10 bases match TRBD1. Germline V gives CDR1 GTSNPN, CDR2 SVGIG (reference sequence). The CDR3 contains 14 residues. J was trimmed by 8 bases and V by 2 bases; bases with no gene match: 8. DNA of the CDR3: TGTGCCTGGAGTCGGGACAGGGGCGGCAAGGGCTACACCTTC. Translation: CAWSRDRGGKGYTF.

The V and J genes are TRBV19 and TRBJ2-3; 10 bases are a match to TRBD1. The CDR3 sequence is 16 residues long. From germline, CDR1 is LNHDA and CDR2 SQIVND (reference sequence). V lost 3 bases and J lost 5; bases outside the gene matches: 8. The CDR3 region has the DNA TGTGCCAGTAGTATCAAGGGACAGGGGAGGAGAGATACGCAGTATTTT. This sequence encodes CASSIKGQGRRDTQYF.

Concerning this clonotype itself: Because it lacks the conserved phenylalanine or tryptophan at the end, this CDR3 is likely a read error. The rearrangement uses TRBV7-6 and TRBJ2-5; no clear D. Germline CDR1 is SGHVS and CDR2 is FNYEAQ. V gave up 5 bases and J gave up 9 bases, with 7 bases separating them. There are 10 residues in the CDR3. The CDR3 region is CASSGVSQYL. The CDR3 DNA reads as TGTGCCAGCAGCGGGGTGTCCCAGTACCTC.

V usage is TRBV6-5 and J usage is TRBJ1-1; D remains ambiguous. Trimming left V 7 bases short and J 0 bases short, with 12 bases between. Germline CDR1 reads MNHEY; CDR2 reads SVGAGI. CDR3 length equals 14 residues. CDR3 region: CASINGPLNTEAFF. Here the CDR3 DNA reads TGTGCCAGCATTAACGGACCCCTGAACACTGAAGCTTTCTTT.

The chain recombines TRBV12-3 or TRBV12-4 with TRBJ2-7; D possibly corresponds to TRBD2 (5 bases). There are 14 residues in the CDR3. Trimming took off 8 bases at V and 3 bases at J, with 17 bases between the two ends. CDR3 nucleotides: TGTGCCAGCCGGGGTGGGCAGGAAAGCTACGAGCAGTACTTC. Protein product: CASRGGQESYEQYF.

This clonotype was seen many times. This rearrangement joins TRBV5-8 to TRBJ2-3; 13 bases line up with TRBD2. The CDR3 runs 18 residues. Germline CDR1 reads SGHTS; CDR2 reads YDEGEE. V gave up 4 bases and J gave up 0 bases; unmatched junction bases: 8. In nucleotides, the CDR3 is TGTGCCAGCAGCCTGGGACTAGCGGGACTCGCTAGCACAGATACGCAGTATTTT. It specifies CASSLGLAGLASTDTQYF.

J is TRBJ2-1 and V is TRBV20-1; tentatively, D is TRBD2 (6 bases). CDR3 length equals 12 residues. Germline-derived CDR1 and CDR2 are DFQATT and SNEGSKA (reference sequence). V lost 6 bases, J lost 12 bases, and 18 bases lay in between. CDR3 region: CSATNTGTPQFF. The CDR3 DNA follows: TGCAGTGCCACCAACACCGGGACTCCGCAGTTCTTC.

This clonotype was observed once. The V gene is TRBV7-3, the J gene TRBJ2-7; possibly TRBD2 for D (5 bases). The germline gives CDR1 SGHTA, CDR2 FQGTGA. The CDR3 runs 14 residues. Trimming took 5 bases from V and 5 from J, leaving 16 bases between them. The CDR3 DNA is TGTGCCAGCAGCAGCCCCAACACCGGGGACGAGCAGTACTTC. This encodes CASSSPNTGDEQYF. The full variable domain, with the rest looked up from reference TRBV7-3 and TRBJ2-7, is GAGVSQTPSNKVTEKGKYVELRCDPISGHTALYWYRQSLGQGPEFLIYFQGTGAADDSGLPNDRFFAVRPEGSVSTLKIQRTERGDSAVYLCASSSPNTGDEQYFGPGTRLTVT.

The table lists this clonotype with many counts. The chain uses TRBV19 and TRBJ1-2, with D possibly being TRBD1 (5 bases). Looked up from germline, CDR1 is LNHDA and CDR2 is SQIVND (reference sequence). The CDR3 is 14 residues long. V was shortened by 2 bases and J by 7 bases, with 14 bases between the two germline ends. In DNA form, the CDR3 reads TGTGCCAGTAGTATATGGGGGAGGCAAGCTGGCTACACCTTC. Translation: CASSIWGRQAGYTF.

The gene calls are TRBV19 and TRBJ1-5; possible D gene TRBD1, 5 bases. The CDR3 totals 14 residues. Germline values: CDR1 LNHDA, CDR2 SQIVND (reference sequence). V lost 0 bases to trimming and J lost 5 bases, with 8 bases between them. The CDR3 loop is CASSIDRVHQPQHF. The CDR3 DNA sequence: TGTGCCAGTAGTATAGACAGGGTGCATCAGCCCCAGCATTTT.

This clonotype has at least ten counts. This chain links TRBV20-1 with TRBJ1-6; no definite D call. The CDR3 is 13 amino acids. Trimming left V 3 bases short and J 14 bases short, with 17 bases between. From germline, CDR1 is DFQATT and CDR2 SNEGSKA (reference sequence). The CDR3 sequence: CSARSASPGSLHF. CDR3 sequence (DNA): TGCAGTGCTAGGTCGGCCAGCCCCGGATCCCTCCACTTT.

The genes are TRBV2 and TRBJ1-5, with 7 bases that match TRBD1. CDR3 length: 14 residues. V trimming: 5 bases; J trimming: 7 bases; junction bases outside the gene matches: 8. Germline assignment: CDR1 SNHLY and CDR2 FYNNEI. The CDR3 spells CASSRQGYEQPQHF. The CDR3 nucleotides are TGTGCCAGCAGTCGACAGGGATACGAGCAGCCCCAGCATTTT.